This T cell receptor (beta chain) was recorded in a study of blood T cell repertoires in COVID-19. About the study: From T cells, B-cell-depleted T cells, or PBMCs came the material, which was cDNA or gDNA.

V gave up 6 bases and J gave up 2 bases; unmatched junction bases: 5. This CDR3 is 14 amino acids long. Germline V gene data show CDR1 as MNHEY and CDR2 as SMNVEV (reference sequence). Authors' analysis steps: Amplification from reference gene primers served as the basis for estimated nucleated cell counts. Sequencing used immunoSEQ multiplex PCR; TCRdb keeps in-frame clones, though not all of them. That table furnishes V, J and clone size, whereas the DNA furnished D and trimming. The sample includes around 160,000 clones, roughly 84% of them seen just once. The receptor's source is a woman in her fifties or sixties who had been exposed to COVID-19. This chain joins TRBV27 and TRBJ1-2; 8 bases match TRBD1. The sequenced sample was PBMCs or T cells enriched from blood (not recorded which). Written as DNA, the CDR3 is TGTGCCAGCAGGTCAGGGGGCATCAACTATGGCTACACCTTC. It specifies CASRSGGINYGYTF.